This entry describes one T cell receptor beta chain. Its antigen is currently unknown. The data were taken from a study of T-cell memory formation after mild COVID-19. The overall study: There were largely donor-specific TCR clusters. Study-level findings and limits: Clones that contracted clustered mainly in CM and EM if CD4+ and in EMRA if CD8+. Day 15 to 85 contracting clones showed balanced CD4/CD8; day 15 to 37 expanders favored CD4+.

TCRdb used MiXCR to reprocess the 5' RACE reads, holding one entry per CDR3 protein. This table holds approximately 250,000 distinct CDR3 sequences, roughly 17% found once. This receptor was taken from a man aged 18 to 35 who had mild COVID-19 (a few samples of this study predate the infection). Cell type and time point are not known. The source material was PBMCs or a T cell subset sorted from them (not recorded which).

CDR3: CASREASTDTQYF. The CDR3 bases are TGTGCCAGTAGGGAAGCGAGCACAGATACGCAGTATTTT. The chain joins TRBV19 to TRBJ2-3; D uncertain. The CDR3 sequence is 13 residues long. With 6 bases removed from V and 0 bases from J, the gap between germline ends came to 7 bases. CDR1 is LNHDA and CDR2 is SQIVND in the germline V gene (reference sequence).